Below are 29 T cell receptor beta chains sequenced from a single sample in a study of immune heterogeneity within non-small cell lung tumors. Genomic DNA extracted from bulk tumor tissue served as template. A total of 600 ng was used per sample. Far-apart biopsies, several per primary tumor, were taken during surgery. Curative operations were performed on patients who had untreated, newly diagnosed non-small cell lung cancer. TCR beta CDR3 amplification used multiplex PCR with 32 V and 13 J primers. TCRdb re-analysed the multiplex PCR reads in MiXCR, keeping a single row per CDR3 protein. Among 2,500 to 3,000 distinct CDR3 sequences listed, about 49% were seen once. Material for sequencing was lung tumor tissue. The receptors shown here come from a woman aged 60-75 years with non-small cell lung cancer.

This clonotype has a single count. The V and J genes are TRBV29-1 and TRBJ2-7, with unresolved D. The CDR3 has 14 amino acids. Germline V CDR1 and CDR2: SQVTM, ANQGSEA. V was pared by 3 bases and J by 1 base, with 13 bases between. The chain's CDR3 is CSVETPVTSYEQYF. The DNA for the CDR3 is TGCAGCGTTGAGACACCAGTGACTTCCTACGAGCAGTACTTC.

This clonotype rates as large. The CDR3 DNA follows: TGTGCCAGCAGTCCACACTTGGGAGCGGGAGAACTAGTGGTCGGCTACGAGCAGTACTTC. Protein product: CASSPHLGAGELVVGYEQYF. The chain couples TRBV28 to TRBJ2-7; 8 bases line up with TRBD2. From germline, CDR1 is MDHEN and CDR2 SYDVKM. V trimming: 5 bases; J trimming: 3 bases; junction bases outside the gene matches: 24. CDR3 length: 20 amino acids.

This chain joins TRBV5-1 and TRBJ2-1, with a tentative D call TRBD2 (6 bases). V was pared by 0 bases and J by 9 bases, with 7 bases between. The CDR3 spans 12 residues. Germline CDR1 SGHRS, CDR2 YFSETQ. CDR3 protein: CASSLVGGEQFF. CDR3 sequence (DNA): TGCGCCAGCAGCTTGGTGGGGGGTGAGCAGTTCTTC. Together with reference TRBV5-1 and TRBJ2-1, the CDR3 gives the full variable domain: KAGVTQTPRYLIKTRGQQVTLSCSPISGHRSVSWYQQTPGQGLQFLFEYFSETQRNKGNFPGRFSGRQFSNSRSEMNVSTLELGDSALYLCASSLVGGEQFFGPGTRLTVL.

The genes are TRBV2 and TRBJ1-5; perhaps TRBD1 as D (6 bases). The CDR3 length is 14 residues. The V and J ends lost 3 bases and 5 bases respectively, with 11 bases between them. From germline, CDR1 is SNHLY and CDR2 FYNNEI. The CDR3 region has the DNA TGTGCCAGCAGTGATCGACAGGTATATCAGCCCCAGCATTTT. Translating it yields CASSDRQVYQPQHF.

The gene calls are TRBV20-1 and TRBJ1-1, with a possible D match to TRBD1 (6 bases). CDR3 length: 15 residues. CDR1 is DFQATT and CDR2 is SNEGSKA in the germline V gene (reference sequence). V was clipped by 0 bases and J by 4 bases, with 15 bases between them. CDR3 loop: CSARDAPVGGTEAFF. The CDR3 DNA follows: TGCAGTGCTAGAGATGCCCCCGTAGGGGGCACTGAAGCTTTCTTT.

This CDR3 is CSAILTGSYGYTF. The DNA of the CDR3 is TGCAGTGCTATACTGACAGGGAGCTATGGCTACACCTTC. The gene calls are TRBV20-1 and TRBJ1-2; the match to TRBD1 covers 7 bases. CDR1 is DFQATT and CDR2 is SNEGSKA in the germline V gene (reference sequence). This CDR3 contains 13 residues. The V segment lost 4 bases and the J segment 4 bases; nucleotides outside the gene matches: 6.

J is TRBJ2-3 and V is TRBV28; D tentatively fits TRBD1 or TRBD2 (5 bases each). This CDR3 comprises 15 residues. V lost 3 bases and J 2 bases, leaving 12 bases between the germline ends. Germline CDR1 and CDR2: MDHEN and SYDVKM. As DNA, the CDR3 is TGTGCCAGCAGTTTGTTAGGGGAGTCCACAGATACGCAGTATTTT. Residues: CASSLLGESTDTQYF.

V usage is TRBV6-5 and J usage is TRBJ1-1, with D hard to call. With 2 bases removed from V and 5 bases from J, the gap between germline ends came to 9 bases. Germline V gene lookup returns CDR1 MNHEY and CDR2 SVGAGI. This CDR3 has 13 residues. In DNA form, the CDR3 reads TGTGCCAGCAGTTACACGGTCGATACTGAAGCTTTCTTT. This gives the protein CASSYTVDTEAFF.

V usage is TRBV30 and J usage is TRBJ2-1, with TRBD2 matching over 11 bases. Germline V lookup: CDR1 GTSNPN, CDR2 SVGIG (reference sequence). Unmatched junction bases numbered 7, after V lost 6 bases and J lost 3 bases. The CDR3 length is 15 residues. DNA for the CDR3: TGTGCCTGTACCTTCCTAGCGGGAGGCTACAATGAGCAGTTCTTC. Residues: CACTFLAGGYNEQFF.

This clonotype occurred once. This rearrangement joins TRBV20-1 to TRBJ2-7, with D unresolved. The CDR3 consists of 14 residues. Trimming cost V 0 bases and J 2 bases, with 11 bases left between them. CDR1 is DFQATT, CDR2 SNEGSKA, per germline (reference sequence). CDR3 sequence: CSARDLGSAYEQYF. CDR3 bases: TGCAGTGCTAGAGATCTGGGGTCTGCCTACGAGCAGTACTTC.

This clonotype has more than one count but fewer than ten. V usage is TRBV11-2 and J usage is TRBJ2-5, with a weak D call TRBD2 (6 bases). V was shortened by 3 bases and J by 1 base, with 12 bases between the two germline ends. This CDR3 has 15 amino acids. CDR1 and CDR2 from the germline V gene are SGHAT and FQNNGV. The CDR3 region has the DNA TGTGCCAGCAGCTTTTCGGGGGTCTTCCAAGAGACCCAGTACTTC. This translates into CASSFSGVFQETQYF.

This sequence joins TRBV24-1 and TRBJ2-5; D gene uncertain. Germline V gives CDR1 KGHDR, CDR2 SFDVKD. The CDR3 contains 13 residues. V was clipped by 4 bases and J by 2 bases, with 7 bases between them. As DNA, the CDR3 is TGTGCCACCAGTGACGGAACTCAAGAGACCCAGTACTTC. It codes for CATSDGTQETQYF.

As to this clonotype: At one end, the junction sequence differs from germline, possibly due to a read error. The chain combines TRBV7-2 with TRBJ1-3; tentative D call: TRBD1 (5 bases). The V gene's germline CDR1 is SGHTA and CDR2 FQGNSA. This CDR3 has 13 amino acids. The CDR3 is CDSSSGYGNTIYF. The CDR3 region has the DNA TGTGACAGCAGCTCAGGGTACGGAAACACCATATATTTT.

The rearrangement uses TRBV7-8 and TRBJ2-7; maybe TRBD2 (5 bases). The CDR3 loop spans 16 amino acids. The V gene's germline CDR1 is SGHVS and CDR2 FQNEAQ. The ends were cut back, 5 bases at V and 2 bases at J, with 19 bases in the middle. The CDR3 reads CASSDHLGVRTYEQYF. The CDR3 bases are TGTGCCAGCAGCGATCACCTCGGGGTACGCACCTACGAGCAGTACTTC.

In this sample, this clonotype turned up a few times. The V call is TRBV27, the J call TRBJ1-2; D call uncertain. The CDR3 spans 12 residues. Trimming took off 8 bases at V and 2 bases at J, with 9 bases between the two ends. Germline loops: CDR1 MNHEY, CDR2 SMNVEV (reference sequence). The CDR3 is CASGYRNYGYTF. The CDR3 nucleotides read TGTGCCAGCGGCTACCGAAACTATGGCTACACCTTC.

V usage is TRBV7-3 and J usage is TRBJ1-4; D is unclear. CDR1 and CDR2 from the germline V gene are SGHTA and FQGTGA. CDR3 length equals 13 residues. The V end was cut by 3 bases, the J end by 8 bases, with 10 bases between. CDR3 nucleotide sequence: TGTGCCAGCAGCTTGGGATTTGGGGAAAAACTGTTTTTT. Translation: CASSLGFGEKLFF.

The table lists this clonotype with a count of one. CDR3 amino acids: CASSGEGLNEQYF. Here the CDR3 DNA reads TGTGCCAGCAGTGGAGAGGGTTTGAACGAGCAGTACTTC. The V call is TRBV28, the J call TRBJ2-7; D is possibly TRBD2 (5 bases). The V and J ends lost 5 bases and 5 bases respectively, with 13 bases between them. The CDR3 spans 13 residues. Germline V gives CDR1 MDHEN, CDR2 SYDVKM.

The sample holds a few counts of this clonotype. This sequence joins TRBV18 and TRBJ1-1, with TRBD1 matching 8 bases. The V and J ends lost 3 bases and 2 bases, in that order; junction bases with no gene match: 11. There are 17 residues in the CDR3. Germline V lookup: CDR1 KGHSH, CDR2 LQKENI. In nucleotides, the CDR3 is TGTGCCAGCTCACCCAGTCGCCCCGGGACAGGAAACACTGAAGCTTTCTTT. Translating gives CASSPSRPGTGNTEAFF.

V usage is TRBV20-1 and J usage is TRBJ2-7, with D perhaps matching TRBD1 (5 bases). Germline CDR1 and CDR2: DFQATT and SNEGSKA (reference sequence). This CDR3 comprises 13 residues. The V gene lost 6 bases and the J gene lost 0 bases, with 12 bases spanning the gap. The CDR3 coding sequence is TGCAGTGCCCGACAGCCGAGCTCCTACGAGCAGTACTTC. It specifies CSARQPSSYEQYF.

This clonotype is labeled large (0.1 to 1%). This rearrangement joins TRBV4-3 to TRBJ2-2, with D perhaps TRBD2 (5 bases). V dropped 4 bases and J dropped 6 bases, with 15 bases sitting between them. CDR1 and CDR2 (germline): LGHNA, YSLEER. The CDR3 extends over 15 amino acids. The CDR3 loop reads CASSRSESGSGELFF. In DNA, the CDR3 is TGCGCCAGCAGCCGCTCAGAGTCGGGGTCCGGGGAGCTGTTTTTT.

The chain recombines TRBV20-1 with TRBJ2-1, with TRBD2 matching 8 bases. Germline V gene sequence: CDR1 DFQATT, CDR2 SNEGSKA (reference sequence). The CDR3 loop spans 12 amino acids. With 1 base clipped from V and 7 bases from J, the junction kept 0 bases outside the gene matches. The CDR3 protein is CSARAGGNEQFF. In DNA form, the CDR3 reads TGCAGTGCTAGAGCGGGAGGGAATGAGCAGTTCTTC.

The rearrangement links TRBV6-2 or TRBV6-3 to TRBJ2-2; TRBD1 matches at 8 bases. The CDR3 loop spans 14 amino acids. The V gene end was trimmed by 8 bases and the J gene end by 5 bases; junction bases not matched to a gene: 7. Per germline, CDR1 MNHEY and CDR2 SVGEGT. The CDR3 reads CASPGQGGTGELFF. The DNA of the CDR3 is TGTGCCAGCCCCGGACAGGGAGGAACCGGGGAGCTGTTTTTT.

This clonotype is large. The V call is TRBV30, the J call TRBJ1-5; TRBD1 matches 8 bases. The CDR3 runs to 14 residues. V lost 5 bases, J lost 0 bases, and 3 bases stayed unmatched. CDR1 and CDR2 from the germline V gene are GTSNPN and SVGIG (reference sequence). CDR3 nucleotide sequence: TGTGCCTGGCAGACAGGGGATAGCAATCAGCCCCAGCATTTT. Its protein product is CAWQTGDSNQPQHF. Full variable domain (missing parts from reference TRBV30 and TRBJ1-5): SQTIHQWPATLVQPVGSPLSLECTVEGTSNPNLYWYRQAAGRGLQLLFYSVGIGQISSEVPQNLSASRPQDRQFILSSKKLLLSDSGFYLCAWQTGDSNQPQHFGDGTRLSIL.

This clonotype appeared a few times. The chain combines TRBV10-2 with TRBJ2-7; possible D gene TRBD1, 6 bases. Germline V gene data show CDR1 as WSHSY and CDR2 as SAAADI. This CDR3 is built from 12 residues. The V gene lost 7 bases and the J gene lost 3 bases, with 10 bases spanning the gap. CDR3 in amino acids: CASIGTNYEQYF. The CDR3 DNA follows: TGCGCCAGCATCGGGACAAACTACGAGCAGTACTTC.

The J gene is TRBJ2-7, the V gene TRBV11-1; 10 bases line up with TRBD2. The J segment lost 3 bases and the V segment lost 5 bases, leaving 7 bases of the junction unmatched. The CDR3 length is 15 residues. Germline lookup yields CDR1 SGHAT and CDR2 FQDESV (reference sequence). The CDR3 sequence: CASSQGLAKDYEQYF. CDR3 nucleotide sequence: TGTGCCAGCAGCCAGGGACTAGCGAAAGACTACGAGCAGTACTTC.

By share, this clonotype ranks as large. CDR3 in amino acids: CASSGIKSGQGSPEAFF. The DNA of the CDR3 is TGTGCCAGTAGTGGGATAAAATCGGGACAGGGGTCCCCTGAAGCTTTCTTT. This chain uses TRBV19 with TRBJ1-1; 10 bases are a match to TRBD1. Looked up from germline, CDR1 is LNHDA and CDR2 is SQIVND (reference sequence). The V gene end was trimmed by 5 bases and the J gene end by 6 bases; junction bases not matched to a gene: 15. The CDR3 runs 17 residues.

The chain recombines TRBV30 with TRBJ1-3; D is ambiguous. Germline lookup yields CDR1 GTSNPN and CDR2 SVGIG (reference sequence). The CDR3 is made up of 11 amino acids. V was cut by 3 bases and J by 7 bases, with 7 bases left in between. CDR3 protein: CAWRVTNTIYF. CDR3 DNA: TGTGCCTGGAGGGTCACCAACACCATATATTTT.

The gene calls are TRBV18 and TRBJ1-1, with 7 bases matching TRBD1. V dropped 3 bases and J dropped 6; count of bases not matched to a gene: 7. Germline loops: CDR1 KGHSH, CDR2 LQKENI. The CDR3 is 14 residues long. The CDR3 sequence: CASSPRQGIPEAFF. The CDR3 DNA reads as TGTGCCAGCTCACCGCGACAGGGTATCCCTGAAGCTTTCTTT. Full variable domain (remainder filled in from reference TRBV18 and TRBJ1-1): NAGVMQNPRHLVRRRGQEARLRCSPMKGHSHVYWYRQLPEEGLKFMVYLQKENIIDESGMPKERFSAEFPKEGPSILRIQQVVRGDSAAYFCASSPRQGIPEAFFGQGTRLTVV.

This clonotype is labeled large. The CDR3 protein is CASSETGSSTDTQYF. The CDR3 nucleotides read TGTGCCAGCAGTGAAACCGGGTCTAGCACAGATACGCAGTATTTT. This chain connects TRBV2 to TRBJ2-3; D is ambiguous. Trimming took 2 bases from V and 0 from J, leaving 9 bases between them. The CDR3 totals 15 residues. Germline V gives CDR1 SNHLY, CDR2 FYNNEI.